Below, 25 T cell receptor beta chains from the same sample are listed, as sequenced in a study of post-analysis software for immune sequencing data. Built from TCR beta cDNA, the libraries had unique molecular identifiers in them. Each CDR3 protein gets one entry after TCRdb re-called the PCR reads with MiXCR. The sample has hundreds of thousands of distinct CDR3 sequences, about 27% seen once; the top ten hold roughly 0.57%. The antigens for these receptors are not known. Overall study findings and caveats: Five or six TRBV segments appeared more often in patients than in controls, and TRBV5-6, TRBV5-1 and TRBV20-1 were among these.

The sample consisted of blood. All receptors come from a girl under 18 with multiple sclerosis.

V is TRBV7-2 and J is TRBJ1-4; D not resolved. Germline values: CDR1 SGHTA, CDR2 FQGNSA. The CDR3 spans 16 residues. V dropped 1 base and J dropped 0 bases, with 9 bases sitting between them. This chain's CDR3 is CASSLVSHATNEKLFF. The CDR3, as DNA: TGTGCCAGCAGCTTAGTTTCGCACGCAACTAATGAAAAACTGTTTTTT.

Concerning this clonotype: Compared with germline, one end of the junction differs, possibly owing to a read error. The chain employs TRBV5-1 and TRBJ2-2, with TRBD2 matching 8 bases. The CDR3 runs to 17 residues. Looked up from germline, CDR1 is SGHRS and CDR2 is YFSETQ. In nucleotides, the CDR3 is TGCACCAGCAGCTTGGAGGCCCTAGCGGGGAACACCGGGGAGCTGTTTTTT. Protein product: CTSSLEALAGNTGELFF.

Regarding this clonotype: This likely comes from a read error, as the CDR3 has no conserved phenylalanine or tryptophan at its end. This chain links TRBV12-3 or TRBV12-4 with TRBJ2-7; TRBD2 agrees at 7 bases. Trimming at V came to 6 bases and at J to 3 bases, leaving 11 bases not matched to a gene. The CDR3 consists of 15 residues. In nucleotides, the CDR3 is TGTGCCAGCAGACGATCTGGCGGGAGTGGCTACGAGCAGTACTGC. Residues: CASRRSGGSGYEQYC.

The table lists this clonotype with a few counts. V is TRBV12-3 or TRBV12-4 and J is TRBJ1-2, with TRBD1 as a possible D gene (6 bases). Trimming took 3 bases from V and 6 from J, leaving 17 bases between them. The CDR3 loop spans 15 amino acids. CDR3 protein: CASSLRGAGSDGYTF. The CDR3 DNA sequence: TGTGCCAGCAGTTTGCGGGGGGCCGGGAGCGATGGCTACACCTTC.

This clonotype came up many times. CDR3 loop: CSASVTAGGEETQYF. CDR3 coding DNA: TGCAGTGCTAGCGTGACGGCGGGAGGGGAAGAGACCCAGTACTTC. The chain couples TRBV20-1 to TRBJ2-5, with 9 bases that match TRBD2. There are 15 residues in the CDR3. Germline CDR1 is DFQATT and CDR2 is SNEGSKA (reference sequence). The ends lost 3 bases at V and 3 bases at J; junction bases unmatched: 8.

This clonotype was observed a handful of times. The J gene is TRBJ2-5, the V gene TRBV7-9, with D perhaps matching TRBD2 (6 bases). This CDR3 is 14 amino acids long. With 6 bases removed from V and 4 bases from J, the gap between germline ends came to 15 bases. The germline V gene has CDR1 SEHNR and CDR2 FQNEAQ (reference sequence). CDR3 protein: CASSDRGWGETQYF. The CDR3 DNA reads as TGTGCCAGCAGTGATCGGGGGTGGGGAGAGACCCAGTACTTC.

The sample holds a few counts of this clonotype. The chain links TRBV6-1 to TRBJ2-6; TRBD2 is a possible D gene (6 bases). The V gene lost 6 bases and the J gene lost 0 bases, with 21 bases spanning the gap. This CDR3 is 19 amino acids long. Germline V gene sequence: CDR1 MNHNS, CDR2 SASEGT. The CDR3, as DNA: TGTGCCAGCAGCCCCACAAGCGGAGGGAAATTCTCTGGGGCCAACGTCCTGACTTTC. Residues: CASSPTSGGKFSGANVLTF.

The V and J genes are TRBV20-1 and TRBJ1-2; 10 positions match TRBD1. The CDR3 has 14 amino acids. The V gene end was trimmed by 1 base and the J gene end by 6 bases; junction bases not matched to a gene: 5. The germline gives CDR1 DFQATT, CDR2 SNEGSKA (reference sequence). CDR3 region: CSARGDRGQDGYTF. As DNA, the CDR3 is TGCAGTGCTAGAGGGGACAGGGGCCAGGATGGCTACACCTTC.

This sequence joins TRBV7-2 and TRBJ2-7; 12 positions match TRBD1. This CDR3 contains 16 residues. V shed 5 bases, J shed 6 bases, and the junction held 11 bases outside the gene matches. The germline gives CDR1 SGHTA, CDR2 FQGNSA. The DNA of the CDR3 is TGTGCCAGCAGCCCCGAGTGGGGACAGGGGGCTCGCGAGCAGTACTTC. It specifies CASSPEWGQGAREQYF. Variable domain in full (rest from reference TRBV7-2 and TRBJ2-7): GAGVSQSPSNKVTEKGKDVELRCDPISGHTALYWYRQSLGQGLEFLIYFQGNSAPDKSGLPSDRFSAERTGGSVSTLTIQRTQQEDSAVYLCASSPEWGQGAREQYFGPGTRLTVT.

This clonotype was observed a single time. The V and J genes are TRBV28 and TRBJ2-5; no definite D call. V lost 6 bases, J lost 7 bases, and 12 bases lay in between. The CDR3 is 12 amino acids. Germline V CDR1 and CDR2: MDHEN, SYDVKM. CDR3 bases: TGTGCCAGCAGCGAAAGCCCCGGGACCCAGTACTTC. Amino acid sequence: CASSESPGTQYF. The variable domain in full, with the rest retrieved from reference TRBV28 and TRBJ2-5, is DVKVTQSSRYLVKRTGEKVFLECVQDMDHENMFWYRQDPGLGLRLIYFSYDVKMKEKGDIPEGYSVSREKKERFSLILESASTNQTSMYLCASSESPGTQYFGPGTRLLVL.

The rearrangement uses TRBV9 and TRBJ2-7; possible D gene TRBD1, 6 bases. Germline CDR1 SGDLS, CDR2 YYNGEE. Trimming pared 1 base from V and 3 bases from J, leaving 11 bases between. The CDR3 loop spans 14 amino acids. The DNA of the CDR3 is TGTGCCAGCAGCGTATTTGCAGGGGACTACGAGCAGTACTTC. It codes for CASSVFAGDYEQYF.

The V gene is TRBV28, the J gene TRBJ2-7; D is perhaps TRBD1 (5 bases). The CDR3 is 13 amino acids. Germline CDR1 and CDR2: MDHEN and SYDVKM. Trimming took 6 bases from V and 0 from J, leaving 9 bases between them. The CDR3 DNA sequence: TGTGCCAGCAGACTGACAGCCTCCTACGAGCAGTACTTC. This gives the protein CASRLTASYEQYF.

This clonotype was counted between two and nine times. The chain links TRBV4-2 to TRBJ2-3; 8 bases line up with TRBD2. Trimming cost V 0 bases and J 6 bases; bases outside gene matches: 11. The germline V gene encodes CDR1 LGHNA and CDR2 YNFKEQ. This CDR3 has 17 amino acids. The CDR3 DNA follows: TGTGCCAGCAGCCAAGAGGGACTAGTAGGGTCTCCGGATACGCAGTATTTT. Its protein is CASSQEGLVGSPDTQYF.

The gene calls are TRBV20-1 and TRBJ2-1; 15 bases are shared with TRBD2. CDR1 DFQATT and CDR2 SNEGSKA come from the germline V gene (reference sequence). V was pared by 6 bases and J by 0 bases, with 6 bases of the junction left unmatched. The CDR3 is 17 residues long. CDR3 region: CSAQGLAGGPSYNEQFF. The CDR3 bases are TGCAGTGCGCAGGGACTAGCGGGGGGCCCCTCCTACAATGAGCAGTTCTTC.

This sequence joins TRBV18 and TRBJ1-1; D gene ambiguous. The germline V gene encodes CDR1 KGHSH and CDR2 LQKENI. CDR3 length: 15 residues. Between the trimmed V and J ends, which lost 3 bases and 1 base, there was a span of 12 bases. CDR3 nucleotides: TGTGCCAGCTCACCTCCGATGGGGAGGAACACTGAAGCTTTCTTT. The encoded protein is CASSPPMGRNTEAFF.

The chain carries TRBV25-1 and TRBJ1-5; D ambiguous. CDR3 size: 15 residues. Germline V CDR1 and CDR2: MGHDK, SYGVNS. V shed 3 bases and J shed 0 bases, with 9 bases lying between them. The chain's CDR3 is CASSDGGYSNQPQHF. The CDR3 bases are TGTGCCAGCAGTGATGGAGGGTATAGCAATCAGCCCCAGCATTTT.

This clonotype was observed many times. The rearrangement links TRBV20-1 to TRBJ2-1, with D possibly being TRBD2 (6 bases). V shed 3 bases and J shed 8 bases, with 17 bases lying between them. The germline V gene encodes CDR1 DFQATT and CDR2 SNEGSKA (reference sequence). The CDR3 is 14 residues long. The CDR3 region has the DNA TGCAGTGCTAGGGTTCTAGCGTATTGGGATGAGCAGTTCTTC. Its protein product is CSARVLAYWDEQFF.

This chain joins TRBV6-6 and TRBJ1-4; D not resolved. V lost 3 bases, J lost 7 bases, and 12 bases lay in between. The CDR3 contains 14 residues. Germline CDR1 MNHNY, CDR2 SVGAGI (reference sequence). The chain's CDR3 is CASSYDQRGEKLFF. The DNA for the CDR3 is TGTGCCAGCAGTTATGACCAACGGGGTGAAAAACTGTTTTTT.

CDR3 sequence: CASSLGKGLGLASSTYEQYF. The CDR3 nucleotides are TGTGCCAGCAGCTTGGGTAAGGGGTTGGGGCTAGCTTCATCCACCTACGAGCAGTACTTC. The rearrangement links TRBV5-8 to TRBJ2-7, with D perhaps TRBD1 or TRBD2 (5 bases each). CDR1 SGHTS and CDR2 YDEGEE come from the germline V gene. The V gene lost 0 bases and the J gene lost 2 bases, with 27 bases spanning the gap. The CDR3 loop spans 20 amino acids.

The sample holds a few counts of this clonotype. The chain employs TRBV6-2 or TRBV6-3 and TRBJ2-1; D not certain. Germline-derived CDR1 and CDR2 are MNHEY and SVGEGT. The CDR3 has 18 amino acids. V was shortened by 3 bases and J by 4 bases, with 22 bases between the two germline ends. CDR3 nucleotides: TGTGCCAGCAGTTATACGATGGAGACTGCTCCCGGGTACAATGAGCAGTTCTTC. Encoded protein: CASSYTMETAPGYNEQFF.

This chain joins TRBV13 and TRBJ2-1, with D unresolved. The V and J ends lost 0 bases and 7 bases respectively, with 10 bases between them. Germline V lookup: CDR1 PRHDT, CDR2 FYEKMQ (reference sequence). The CDR3 spans 14 residues. The DNA for the CDR3 is TGTGCCAGCAGCTTAGGTGGGATGCGGAATGAGCAGTTCTTC. It yields the protein CASSLGGMRNEQFF.

This chain connects TRBV7-2 to TRBJ2-1; D may be TRBD2 (7 bases). V was cut by 6 bases and J by 2 bases, with 14 bases left in between. This CDR3 has 15 amino acids. CDR1 is SGHTA, CDR2 FQGNSA, per germline. The CDR3 DNA reads as TGTGCCAGCAGTGCGGGGGCTAGCGCCTACAATGAGCAGTTCTTC. Translation gives CASSAGASAYNEQFF.

The table lists this clonotype with a few counts. The genes are TRBV6-1 and TRBJ2-7; D is undetermined. There are 11 residues in the CDR3. The germline V and J ends were trimmed by 7 bases and 2 bases, with 6 bases remaining between them. CDR1 and CDR2 (germline): MNHNS, SASEGT. This chain's CDR3 is CASNSAYEQYF. The CDR3 nucleotides read TGTGCCAGCAACTCGGCCTACGAGCAGTACTTC.

The V call is TRBV7-2, the J call TRBJ2-5; unclear D gene. V was trimmed by 1 base and J by 11 bases, leaving 11 bases between them. The V gene's germline CDR1 is SGHTA and CDR2 FQGNSA. The CDR3 consists of 12 residues. The chain's CDR3 is CASSLGARRQYF. The CDR3 DNA sequence: TGTGCCAGCAGCTTAGGGGCTCGCCGGCAGTACTTC.

This clonotype was observed a handful of times. This chain connects TRBV6-6 to TRBJ2-1, with D unresolved. The CDR3 is 15 amino acids. CDR1 and CDR2 (germline): MNHNY, SVGAGI (reference sequence). Deletions cut 6 bases from V and 6 bases from J, with 18 bases between. Here the CDR3 DNA reads TGTGCCAGCAGCCGTTCCCGTGGTCCTGGCAATGAGCAGTTCTTC. The encoded protein is CASSRSRGPGNEQFF.